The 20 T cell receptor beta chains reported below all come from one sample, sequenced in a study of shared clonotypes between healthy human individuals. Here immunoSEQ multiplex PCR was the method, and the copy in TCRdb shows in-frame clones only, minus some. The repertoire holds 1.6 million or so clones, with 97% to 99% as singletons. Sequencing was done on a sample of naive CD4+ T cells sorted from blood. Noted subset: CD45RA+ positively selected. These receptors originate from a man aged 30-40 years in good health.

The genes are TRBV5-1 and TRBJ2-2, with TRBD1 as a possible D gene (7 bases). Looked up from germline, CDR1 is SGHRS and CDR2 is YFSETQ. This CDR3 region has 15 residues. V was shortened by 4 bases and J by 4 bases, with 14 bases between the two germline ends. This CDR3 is CASSDQGGVTGELFF. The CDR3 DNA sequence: TGCGCCAGCAGCGACCAGGGGGGAGTCACCGGGGAGCTGTTTTTT.

The CDR3 spells CASSLGGTGGFEELFF. Written as DNA, the CDR3 is TGTGCCAGCAGCTTGGGTGGGACAGGGGGCTTTGAGGAGCTGTTTTTT. The chain combines TRBV5-5 with TRBJ2-2, with TRBD1 identical over 12 bases. With V trimmed by 0 bases and J by 10 bases, 7 bases remained unmatched. Germline loops: CDR1 SGHKS, CDR2 YYEKEE (reference sequence). The CDR3 is 16 amino acids.

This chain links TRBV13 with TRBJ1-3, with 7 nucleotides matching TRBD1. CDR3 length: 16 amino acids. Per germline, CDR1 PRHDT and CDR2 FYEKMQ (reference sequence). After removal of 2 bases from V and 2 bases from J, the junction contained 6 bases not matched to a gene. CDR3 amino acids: CASSLLRQGPGNTIYF. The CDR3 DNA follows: TGTGCCAGCAGCTTACTCCGACAGGGACCTGGAAACACCATATATTTT.

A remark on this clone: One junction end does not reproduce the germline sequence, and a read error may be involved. The CDR3 DNA follows: TGTGCTAGCAGCTTTAGCCTAGCGGGAGATACGCAGTATTTT. Its protein is CASSFSLAGDTQYF. The chain uses TRBV7-7 and TRBJ2-3; TRBD2 matches 8 bases. This CDR3 has 14 residues. Germline V gene lookup returns CDR1 SSHAT and CDR2 FNYEAQ (reference sequence).

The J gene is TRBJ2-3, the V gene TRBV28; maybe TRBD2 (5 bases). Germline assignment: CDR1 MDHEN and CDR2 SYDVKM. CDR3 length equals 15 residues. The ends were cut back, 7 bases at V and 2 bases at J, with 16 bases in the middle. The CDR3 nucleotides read TGTGCCAGCATCGAAAGCGGCAGACCCACAGATACGCAGTATTTT. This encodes CASIESGRPTDTQYF.

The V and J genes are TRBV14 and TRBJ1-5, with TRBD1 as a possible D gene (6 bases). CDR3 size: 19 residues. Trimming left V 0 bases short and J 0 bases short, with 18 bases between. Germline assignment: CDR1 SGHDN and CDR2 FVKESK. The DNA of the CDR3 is TGTGCCAGCAGCCAAGACTCCGGGACAAGCGGCCTTAGCAATCAGCCCCAGCATTTT. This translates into CASSQDSGTSGLSNQPQHF.

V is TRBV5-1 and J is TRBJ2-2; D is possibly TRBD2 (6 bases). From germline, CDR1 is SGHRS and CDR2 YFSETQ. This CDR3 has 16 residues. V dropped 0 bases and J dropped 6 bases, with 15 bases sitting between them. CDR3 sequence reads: CASSLELARPAGELFF. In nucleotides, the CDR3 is TGCGCCAGCAGCTTGGAACTAGCCCGGCCCGCCGGGGAGCTGTTTTTT.

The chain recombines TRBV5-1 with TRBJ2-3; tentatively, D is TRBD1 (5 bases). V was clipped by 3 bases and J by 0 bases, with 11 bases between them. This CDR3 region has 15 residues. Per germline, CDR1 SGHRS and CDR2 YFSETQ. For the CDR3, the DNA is TGCGCCAGCAGCTGGGCGACAGAGAGCACAGATACGCAGTATTTT. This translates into CASSWATESTDTQYF.

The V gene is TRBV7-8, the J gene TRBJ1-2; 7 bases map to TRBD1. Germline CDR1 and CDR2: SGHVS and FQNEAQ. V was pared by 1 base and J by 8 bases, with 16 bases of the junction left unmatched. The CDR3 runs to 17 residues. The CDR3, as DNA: TGTGCCAGCAGCTTAGAGGGCGTGACAGGGAGGACGGGGGGCTACACCTTC. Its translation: CASSLEGVTGRTGGYTF.

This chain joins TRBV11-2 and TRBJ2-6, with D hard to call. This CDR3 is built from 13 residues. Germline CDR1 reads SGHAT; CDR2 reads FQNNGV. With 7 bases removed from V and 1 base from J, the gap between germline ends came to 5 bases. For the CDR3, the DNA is TGTGCCAGCACCTTTTCTGGGGCCAACGTCCTGACTTTC. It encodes CASTFSGANVLTF. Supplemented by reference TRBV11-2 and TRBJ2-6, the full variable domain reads EAGVAQSPRYKIIEKRQSVAFWCNPISGHATLYWYQQILGQGPKLLIQFQNNGVVDDSQLPKDRFSAERLKGVDSTLKIQPAKLEDSAVYLCASTFSGANVLTFGAGSRLTVL.

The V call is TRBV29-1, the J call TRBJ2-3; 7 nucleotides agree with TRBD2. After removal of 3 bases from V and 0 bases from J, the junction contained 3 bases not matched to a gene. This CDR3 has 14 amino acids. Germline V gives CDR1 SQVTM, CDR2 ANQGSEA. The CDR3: CSVDPAGSTDTQYF. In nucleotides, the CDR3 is TGCAGCGTTGACCCAGCGGGAAGCACAGATACGCAGTATTTT.

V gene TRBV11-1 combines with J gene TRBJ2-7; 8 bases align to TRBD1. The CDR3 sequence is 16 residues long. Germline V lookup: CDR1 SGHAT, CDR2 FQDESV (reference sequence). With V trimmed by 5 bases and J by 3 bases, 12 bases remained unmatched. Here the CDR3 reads CASSKRTQGGRYEQYF. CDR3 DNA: TGTGCCAGCAGCAAACGGACACAGGGGGGACGCTACGAGCAGTACTTC.

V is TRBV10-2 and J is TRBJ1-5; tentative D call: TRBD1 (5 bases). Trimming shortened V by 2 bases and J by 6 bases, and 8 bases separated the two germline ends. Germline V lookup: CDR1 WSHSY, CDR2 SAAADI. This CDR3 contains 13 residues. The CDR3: CASSEQGSQPQHF. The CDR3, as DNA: TGCGCCAGCAGTGAGCAGGGAAGTCAGCCCCAGCATTTT.

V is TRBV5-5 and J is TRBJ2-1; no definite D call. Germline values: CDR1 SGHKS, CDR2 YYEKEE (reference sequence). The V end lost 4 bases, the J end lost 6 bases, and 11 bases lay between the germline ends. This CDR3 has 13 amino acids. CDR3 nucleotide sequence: TGTGCCAGCAGCCCTATTAGCCCCAATGAGCAGTTCTTC. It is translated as CASSPISPNEQFF.

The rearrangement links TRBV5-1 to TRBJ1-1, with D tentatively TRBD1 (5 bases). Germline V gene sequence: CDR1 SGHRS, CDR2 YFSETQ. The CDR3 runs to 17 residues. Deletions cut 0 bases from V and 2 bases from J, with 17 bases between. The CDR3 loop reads CASSLATGGRTNTEAFF. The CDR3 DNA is TGCGCCAGCAGCTTGGCCACAGGCGGAAGGACCAACACTGAAGCTTTCTTT.

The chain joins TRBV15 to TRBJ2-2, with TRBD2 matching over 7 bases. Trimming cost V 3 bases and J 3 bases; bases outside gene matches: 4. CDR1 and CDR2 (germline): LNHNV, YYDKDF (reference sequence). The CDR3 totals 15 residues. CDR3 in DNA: TGTGCCACCAGCAGGAGCGGGGCTTACACCGGGGAGCTGTTTTTT. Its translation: CATSRSGAYTGELFF.

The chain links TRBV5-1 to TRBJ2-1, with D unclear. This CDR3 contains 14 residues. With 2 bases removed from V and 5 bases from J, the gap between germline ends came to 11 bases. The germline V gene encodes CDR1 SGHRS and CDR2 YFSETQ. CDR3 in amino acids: CASSLDTQNNEQFF. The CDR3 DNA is TGCGCCAGCAGCTTAGATACACAAAACAATGAGCAGTTCTTC. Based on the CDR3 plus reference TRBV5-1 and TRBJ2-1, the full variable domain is KAGVTQTPRYLIKTRGQQVTLSCSPISGHRSVSWYQQTPGQGLQFLFEYFSETQRNKGNFPGRFSGRQFSNSRSEMNVSTLELGDSALYLCASSLDTQNNEQFFGPGTRLTVL.

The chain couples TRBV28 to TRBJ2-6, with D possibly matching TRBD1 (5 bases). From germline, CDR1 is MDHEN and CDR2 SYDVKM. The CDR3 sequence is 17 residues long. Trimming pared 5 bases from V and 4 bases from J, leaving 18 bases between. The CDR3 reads CASSSTGSDLGANVLTF. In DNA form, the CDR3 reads TGTGCCAGCAGTAGTACAGGTTCTGATTTGGGGGCCAACGTCCTGACTTTC.

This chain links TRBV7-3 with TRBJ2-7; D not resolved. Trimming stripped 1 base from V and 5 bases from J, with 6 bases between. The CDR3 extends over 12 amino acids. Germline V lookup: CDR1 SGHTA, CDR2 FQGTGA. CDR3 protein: CASSLNQNEQYF. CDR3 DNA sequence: TGTGCCAGCAGCTTAAATCAGAACGAGCAGTACTTC.

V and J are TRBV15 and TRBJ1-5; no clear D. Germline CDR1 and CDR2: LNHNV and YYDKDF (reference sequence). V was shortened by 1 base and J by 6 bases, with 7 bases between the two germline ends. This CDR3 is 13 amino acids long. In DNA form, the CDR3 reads TGTGCCACCAGCAGAGTCATGAGTCAGCCCCAGCATTTT. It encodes CATSRVMSQPQHF.